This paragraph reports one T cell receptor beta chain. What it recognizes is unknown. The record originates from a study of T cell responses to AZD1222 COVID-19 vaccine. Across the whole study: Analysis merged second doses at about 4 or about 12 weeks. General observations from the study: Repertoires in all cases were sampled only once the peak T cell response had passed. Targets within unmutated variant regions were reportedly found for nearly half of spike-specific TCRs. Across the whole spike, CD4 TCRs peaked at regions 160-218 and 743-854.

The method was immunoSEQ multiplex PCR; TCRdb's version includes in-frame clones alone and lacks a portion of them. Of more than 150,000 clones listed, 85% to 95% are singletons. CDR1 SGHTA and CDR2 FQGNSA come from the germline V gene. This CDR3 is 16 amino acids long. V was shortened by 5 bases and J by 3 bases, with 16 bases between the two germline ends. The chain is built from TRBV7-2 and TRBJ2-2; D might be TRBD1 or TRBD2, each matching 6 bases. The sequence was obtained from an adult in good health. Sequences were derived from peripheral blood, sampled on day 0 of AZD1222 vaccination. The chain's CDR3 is CASSPVGGHDTGELFF. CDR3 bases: TGTGCCAGCAGCCCCGTAGGGGGGCACGACACCGGGGAGCTGTTTTTT.